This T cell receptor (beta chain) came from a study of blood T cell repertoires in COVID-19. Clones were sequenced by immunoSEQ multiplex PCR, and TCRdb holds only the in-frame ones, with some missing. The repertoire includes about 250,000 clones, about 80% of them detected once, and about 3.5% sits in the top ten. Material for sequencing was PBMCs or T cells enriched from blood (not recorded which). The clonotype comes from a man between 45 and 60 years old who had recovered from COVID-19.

The CDR3 protein is CASSYPPVHEQYF. The CDR3, as DNA: TGTGCCAGCAGTTACCCTCCGGTCCACGAGCAGTACTTC. The chain joins TRBV6-5 to TRBJ2-7, with unresolved D. V dropped 2 bases and J dropped 5 bases, with 10 bases sitting between them. This CDR3 comprises 13 residues. Germline assignment: CDR1 MNHEY and CDR2 SVGAGI.